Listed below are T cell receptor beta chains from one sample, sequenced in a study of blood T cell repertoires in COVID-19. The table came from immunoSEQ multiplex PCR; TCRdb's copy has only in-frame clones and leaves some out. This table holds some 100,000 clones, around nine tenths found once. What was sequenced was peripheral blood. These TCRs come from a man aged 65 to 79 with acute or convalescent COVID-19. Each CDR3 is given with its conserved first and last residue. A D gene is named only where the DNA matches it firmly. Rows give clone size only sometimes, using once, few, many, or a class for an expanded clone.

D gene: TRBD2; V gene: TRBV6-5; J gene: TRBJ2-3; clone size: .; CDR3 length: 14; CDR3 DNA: TGTGCCAGCAGGGCTAGCGGGAGGACAGATACGCAGTATTTT; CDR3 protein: CASRASGRTDTQYF
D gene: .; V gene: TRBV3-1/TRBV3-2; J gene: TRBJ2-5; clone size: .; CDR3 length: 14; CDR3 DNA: TGTGCCAGCGGCTCCCCCCTTGGGGGCGAGACCCAGTACTTC; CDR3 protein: CASGSPLGGETQYF
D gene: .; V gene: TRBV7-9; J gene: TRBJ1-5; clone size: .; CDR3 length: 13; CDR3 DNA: TGTGCCAGCAGCTTAGGGCCTTATCAGCCCCAGCATTTT; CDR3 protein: CASSLGPYQPQHF
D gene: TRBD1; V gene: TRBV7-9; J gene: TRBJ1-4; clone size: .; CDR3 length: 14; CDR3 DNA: TGTGCCAGCAGCTCAGGACAGGGGAAGGAAAAACTGTTTTTT; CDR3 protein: CASSSGQGKEKLFF
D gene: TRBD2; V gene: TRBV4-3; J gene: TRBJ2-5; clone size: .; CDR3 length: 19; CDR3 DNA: TGCGCCAGCAGCCCTGGACTAGCGGGAGGGGTGGGGGCACGCGAGACCCAGTACTTC; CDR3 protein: CASSPGLAGGVGARETQYF
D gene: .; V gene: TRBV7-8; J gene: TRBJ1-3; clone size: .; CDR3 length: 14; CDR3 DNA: TGTGCCAGCAGCGCAGAGTGGGCGGGAAACACCATATATTTT; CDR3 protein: CASSAEWAGNTIYF
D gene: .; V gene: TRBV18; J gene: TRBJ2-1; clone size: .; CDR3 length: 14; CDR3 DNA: TGTGCCAGCTCACCACCGACGCGGGCGTATGAGCAGTTCTTC; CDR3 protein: CASSPPTRAYEQFF
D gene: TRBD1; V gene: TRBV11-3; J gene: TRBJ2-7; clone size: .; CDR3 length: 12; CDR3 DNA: TGTGCCAGTATGGACAGGACCTACGAGCAGTACTTC; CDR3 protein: CASMDRTYEQYF
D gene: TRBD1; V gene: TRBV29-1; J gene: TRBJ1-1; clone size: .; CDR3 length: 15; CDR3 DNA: TGCAGCGTTGAAGGAGAGACAGGGGAGGTCACTGAAGCTTTCTTT; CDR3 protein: CSVEGETGEVTEAFF
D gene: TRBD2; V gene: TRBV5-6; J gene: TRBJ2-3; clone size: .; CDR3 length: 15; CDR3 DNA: TGTGCCAGCAGCTTGGTAGCGGGACGCACAGATACGCAGTATTTT; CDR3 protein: CASSLVAGRTDTQYF
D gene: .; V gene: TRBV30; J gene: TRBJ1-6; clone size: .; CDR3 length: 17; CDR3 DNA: TGTGCCTGGAGTGCCCACAACTACCCCCCTAATAATTCACCCCTCCACTTT; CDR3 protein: CAWSAHNYPPNNSPLHF
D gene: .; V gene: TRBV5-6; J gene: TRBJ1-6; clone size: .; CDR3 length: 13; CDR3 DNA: TGTGCCAGCAGCCAACAGGGCAATTCACCCCTCCACTTT; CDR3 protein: CASSQQGNSPLHF
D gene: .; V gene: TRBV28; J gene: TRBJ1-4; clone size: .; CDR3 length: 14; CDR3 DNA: TGTGCCAGTAGCCTTCCTTCAACTAATGAAAAACTGTTTTTT; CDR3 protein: CASSLPSTNEKLFF
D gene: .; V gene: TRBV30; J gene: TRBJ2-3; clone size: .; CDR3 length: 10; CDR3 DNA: TGTGCCGGAGAGGTTGGTGAGAAGTATTTT; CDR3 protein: CAGEVGEKYF
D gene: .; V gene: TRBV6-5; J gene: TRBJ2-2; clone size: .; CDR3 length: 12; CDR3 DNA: TGTGCCAGCAACAGGAACACCGGGGAGCTGTTTTTT; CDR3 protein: CASNRNTGELFF
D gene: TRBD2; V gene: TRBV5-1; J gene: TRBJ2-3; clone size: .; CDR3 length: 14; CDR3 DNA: TGCGCCAGCACCCCGGGACTAGCGACAGATACGCAGTATTTT; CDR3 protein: CASTPGLATDTQYF
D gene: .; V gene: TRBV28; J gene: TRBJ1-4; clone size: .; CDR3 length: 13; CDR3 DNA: TGTGCCAGCAGCTGGGAGGGAGATGAAAAACTGTTTTTT; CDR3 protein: CASSWEGDEKLFF
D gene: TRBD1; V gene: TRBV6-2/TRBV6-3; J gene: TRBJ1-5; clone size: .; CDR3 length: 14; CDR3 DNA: TGTGCCAGCAGTAGGACAGGATACAATCAGCCCCAGCATTTT; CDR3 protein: CASSRTGYNQPQHF
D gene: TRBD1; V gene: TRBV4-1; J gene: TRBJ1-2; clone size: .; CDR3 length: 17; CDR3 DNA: TGCGCCAGCAGCCGATCTCCGCCCGGACAGGGATATTATGGCTACACCTTC; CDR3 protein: CASSRSPPGQGYYGYTF
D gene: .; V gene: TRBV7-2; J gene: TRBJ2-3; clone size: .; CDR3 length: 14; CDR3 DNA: TGTGCCAGCAGCTTAGGAGGCTACACAGATACGCAGTATTTT; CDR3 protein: CASSLGGYTDTQYF
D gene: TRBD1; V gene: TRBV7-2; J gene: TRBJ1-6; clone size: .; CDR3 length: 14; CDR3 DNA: TGTGCCAGCAGCTCCGGGACAGCTAATTCACCCCTCCACTTT; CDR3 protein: CASSSGTANSPLHF
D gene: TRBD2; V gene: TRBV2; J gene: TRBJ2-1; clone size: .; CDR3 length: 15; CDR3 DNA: TGTGCCAGCAGTGAACGCGGGAGCTCCTACAATGAGCAGTTCTTC; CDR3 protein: CASSERGSSYNEQFF
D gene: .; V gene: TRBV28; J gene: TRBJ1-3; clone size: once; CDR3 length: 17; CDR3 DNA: TGTGCCAGCAGGTCCGTGGAAGGGGGTAGGACTGGAAACACCATATATTTT; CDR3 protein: CASRSVEGGRTGNTIYF
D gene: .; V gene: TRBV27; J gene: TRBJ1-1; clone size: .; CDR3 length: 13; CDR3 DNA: TGTGCCAGCAGTACCGGTGGGAACACTGAAGCTTTCTTT; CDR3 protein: CASSTGGNTEAFF
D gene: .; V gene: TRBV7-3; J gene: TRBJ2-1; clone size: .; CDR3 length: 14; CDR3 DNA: TGTGCCAGCAGCTTAAATCCTAGCATAAATGAGCAGTTCTTC; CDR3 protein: CASSLNPSINEQFF
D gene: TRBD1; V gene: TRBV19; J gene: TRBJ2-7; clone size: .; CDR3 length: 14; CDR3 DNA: TGTGCCAGTAGTATCCGAACAGGGGTCGACGAGCAGTACTTC; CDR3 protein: CASSIRTGVDEQYF
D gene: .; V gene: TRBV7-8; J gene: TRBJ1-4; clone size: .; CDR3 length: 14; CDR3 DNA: TGTGCCAGCAGCCGCTCAGGGAGGGGTGAAAAACTGTTTTTT; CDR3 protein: CASSRSGRGEKLFF
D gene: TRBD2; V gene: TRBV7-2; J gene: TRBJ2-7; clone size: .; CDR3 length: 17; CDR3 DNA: TGTGCCAGCAGCTCATTCACCCGTCGCGGGAGGGGAGGCGAGCAGTACTTC; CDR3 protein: CASSSFTRRGRGGEQYF
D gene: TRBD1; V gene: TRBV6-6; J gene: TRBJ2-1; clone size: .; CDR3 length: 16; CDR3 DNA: TGTGCCAGCAGTTCTGGGACAGGGAGCTCCTACAATGAGCAGTTCTTC; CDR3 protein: CASSSGTGSSYNEQFF
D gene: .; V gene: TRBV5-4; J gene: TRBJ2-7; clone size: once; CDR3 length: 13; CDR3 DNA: TGTGCCAGCAGCTTGGACAAATCCTACGAGCAGTACTTC; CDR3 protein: CASSLDKSYEQYF
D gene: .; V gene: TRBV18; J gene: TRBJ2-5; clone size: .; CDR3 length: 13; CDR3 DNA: TGTGCCAGCTCACTTCAGGGGGGAGAGACCCAGTACTTC; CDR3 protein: CASSLQGGETQYF
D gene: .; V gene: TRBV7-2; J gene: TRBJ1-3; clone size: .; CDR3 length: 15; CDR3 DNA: TGTGCCAGCAGCTTAGGGTCTCTGAGAGGAAACACCATATATTTT; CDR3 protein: CASSLGSLRGNTIYF
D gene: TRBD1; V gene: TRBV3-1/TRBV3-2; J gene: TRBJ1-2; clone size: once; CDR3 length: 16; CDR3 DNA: TGTGCCAGCAGCCAAGGAACAGGGGCCGGAATATATGGCTACACCTTC; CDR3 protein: CASSQGTGAGIYGYTF
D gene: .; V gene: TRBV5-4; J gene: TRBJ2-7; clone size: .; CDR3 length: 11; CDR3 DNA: TGTGCCAGCAAGGGGTCGGAAGAGCAGTACTTC; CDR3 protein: CASKGSEEQYF
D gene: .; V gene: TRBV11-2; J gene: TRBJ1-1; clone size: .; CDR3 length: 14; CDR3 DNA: TGTGCCAGCAGCTTAGCCAGGGTGGGCACTGAAGCTTTCTTT; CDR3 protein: CASSLARVGTEAFF
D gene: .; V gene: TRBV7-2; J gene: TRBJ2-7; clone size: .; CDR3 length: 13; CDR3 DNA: TGTGCCAGCAGCTTAGCCGGTACGGTTCCGCAGTACTTC; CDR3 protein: CASSLAGTVPQYF
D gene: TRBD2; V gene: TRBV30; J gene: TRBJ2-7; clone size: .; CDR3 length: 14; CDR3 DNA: TGTGCCTGGAGCGCCCGACTAGCGGCCTACGAGCAGTACTTC; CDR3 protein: CAWSARLAAYEQYF
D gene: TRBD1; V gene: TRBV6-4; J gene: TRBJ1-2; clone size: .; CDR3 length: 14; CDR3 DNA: TGTGCCAGCAGTGCCCGGACAGGGGACTATGGCTACACCTTC; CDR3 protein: CASSARTGDYGYTF
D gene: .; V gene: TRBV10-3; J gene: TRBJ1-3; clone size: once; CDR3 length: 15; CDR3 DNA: TGTGCCATCAGTGAGTCGAACAGGGTGGGAAACACCATATATTTT; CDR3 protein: CAISESNRVGNTIYF
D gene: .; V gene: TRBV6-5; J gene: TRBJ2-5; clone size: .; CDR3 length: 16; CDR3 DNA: TGTGCCAGCAGTTACGGCGGGACAGCATTCCAAGAGACCCAGTACTTC; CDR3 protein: CASSYGGTAFQETQYF
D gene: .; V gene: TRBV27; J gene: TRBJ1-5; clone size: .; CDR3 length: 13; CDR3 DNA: TGTGCCAGCAGTTTAGGCCTCAATCAGCCCCAGCATTTT; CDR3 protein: CASSLGLNQPQHF
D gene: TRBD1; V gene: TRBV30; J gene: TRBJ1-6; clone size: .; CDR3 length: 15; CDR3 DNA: TGTGCCTGGACCCTCGGGACAGGGAATAATTCACCCCTCCACTTT; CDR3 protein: CAWTLGTGNNSPLHF
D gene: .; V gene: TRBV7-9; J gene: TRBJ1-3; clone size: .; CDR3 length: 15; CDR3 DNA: TGTGCCAGCAGCTTAGCTGGGGGGACCGGAAACACCATATATTTT; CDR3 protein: CASSLAGGTGNTIYF
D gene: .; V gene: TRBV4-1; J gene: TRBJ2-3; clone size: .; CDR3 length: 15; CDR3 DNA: TGCGCCAGCAGTCGGGGGTCACCCGGCACAGATACGCAGTATTTT; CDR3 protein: CASSRGSPGTDTQYF
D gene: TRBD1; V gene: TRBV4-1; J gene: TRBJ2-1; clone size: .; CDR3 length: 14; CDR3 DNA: TGCGCCAGCAGCAAACAGGGGGCCTACAATGAGCAGTTCTTC; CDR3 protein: CASSKQGAYNEQFF
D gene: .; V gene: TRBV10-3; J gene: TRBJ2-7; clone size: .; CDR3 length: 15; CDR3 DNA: TGTGCCATCAGGGAGATTCCGGGAGCCGGTGACGAGCAGTACTTC; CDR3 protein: CAIREIPGAGDEQYF
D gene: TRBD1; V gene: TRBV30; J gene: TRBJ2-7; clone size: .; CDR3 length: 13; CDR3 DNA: TGTGCCTGGAGCGGACAGGGGAGATACGAGCAGTACTTC; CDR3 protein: CAWSGQGRYEQYF
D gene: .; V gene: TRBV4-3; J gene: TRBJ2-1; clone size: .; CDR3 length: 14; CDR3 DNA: TGCGCCAGCAGCCAAGGTCTAGCTGGGGATGAGCAGTTCTTC; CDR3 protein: CASSQGLAGDEQFF
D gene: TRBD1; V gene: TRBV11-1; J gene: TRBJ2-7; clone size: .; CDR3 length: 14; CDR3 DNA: TGTGCCAGCAGCTTCCAGGGGGCCTCCTACGAGCAGTACTTC; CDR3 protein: CASSFQGASYEQYF
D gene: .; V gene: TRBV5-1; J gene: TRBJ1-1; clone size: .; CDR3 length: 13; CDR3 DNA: TGCGCCAGCAGCTCGCAGGGGAACACTGAAGCTTTCTTT; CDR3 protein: CASSSQGNTEAFF
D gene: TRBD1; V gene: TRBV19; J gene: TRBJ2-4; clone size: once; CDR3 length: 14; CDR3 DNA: TGTGCCAGTAGTAGGGGACAGCTTACAAACATTCAGTACTTC; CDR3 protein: CASSRGQLTNIQYF
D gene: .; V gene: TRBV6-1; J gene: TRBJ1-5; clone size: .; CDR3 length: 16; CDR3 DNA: TGTGCCAGCAGTGAATTGCGGGGACGGAGGAATCAGCCCCAGCATTTT; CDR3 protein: CASSELRGRRNQPQHF
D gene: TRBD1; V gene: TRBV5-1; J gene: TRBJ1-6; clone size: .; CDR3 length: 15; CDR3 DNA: TGCGCCAGCAGACAAGGACAGGGGAGCAAATCACCCCTCCACTTT; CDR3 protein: CASRQGQGSKSPLHF